The 22 T cell receptor beta chains in this list originate from one sample, sequenced in a study of identical twins. MiXCR, run by TCRdb on the 5' RACE reads, gives a single entry per CDR3 protein. The data contain roughly 690,000 distinct CDR3 sequences, approximately 6% of them singletons. Specimen: naive T cells sorted from blood. All receptors come from a man in his late teens or twenties in good health.

Ten or more counts support this clonotype. This chain links TRBV10-3 with TRBJ2-5; D is undetermined. The V end lost 6 bases, the J end lost 5 bases, and 13 bases lay between the germline ends. Germline CDR1 and CDR2: ENHRY and SYGVKD. This CDR3 is built from 13 residues. CDR3 DNA sequence: TGTGCCATCAGCGACAACGGTGGGGAGACCCAGTACTTC. It codes for CAISDNGGETQYF.

This clonotype was seen many times. Mismatch with germline at one junction end may stem from a read error. The V and J genes are TRBV5-1 and TRBJ2-1; 11 bases are shared with TRBD2. Per germline, CDR1 SGHRS and CDR2 YFSETQ. The CDR3 is 15 amino acids. The CDR3 region is CASSSTSGDYNEQFF. DNA of the CDR3: TGTGCCAGCAGCTCGACTAGCGGGGACTACAATGAGCAGTTCTTC. The full variable domain, its missing parts supplied by reference TRBV5-1 and TRBJ2-1, is KAGVTQTPRYLIKTRGQQVTLSCSPISGHRSVSWYQQTPGQGLQFLFEYFSETQRNKGNFPGRFSGRQFSNSRSEMNVSTLELGDSALYLCASSSTSGDYNEQFFGPGTRLTVL.

This clonotype was found many times. The rearrangement uses TRBV4-1 and TRBJ1-2, with 8 bases lining up with TRBD1. The J segment lost 2 bases and the V segment lost 1 base, leaving 3 bases of the junction unmatched. The CDR3 extends over 15 amino acids. From germline, CDR1 is MGHRA and CDR2 YSYEKL. Here the CDR3 reads CASSQVGQVNYGYTF. CDR3 nucleotides: TGCGCCAGCAGCCAAGTGGGACAGGTCAACTATGGCTACACCTTC.

The chain is built from TRBV29-1 and TRBJ1-2; D is possibly TRBD1 (6 bases). CDR1 is SQVTM, CDR2 ANQGSEA, per germline. This CDR3 has 11 residues. Trimming shortened V by 8 bases and J by 7 bases, and 14 bases separated the two germline ends. CDR3 in amino acids: CSSRGGAGYTF. Written as DNA, the CDR3 is TGCAGCTCTCGGGGGGGGGCTGGCTACACCTTC.

At least ten counts were recorded for this clonotype. The CDR3 DNA sequence: TGTGCCAGCAGCGAAGGGGGAGGGACGCAAGAGACCCAGTACTTC. It yields the protein CASSEGGGTQETQYF. This chain uses TRBV9 with TRBJ2-5; weak D call: TRBD2 (7 bases). Germline V lookup: CDR1 SGDLS, CDR2 YYNGEE. Trimming pared 3 bases from V and 2 bases from J, leaving 14 bases between. The CDR3 covers 15 residues.

This clonotype was found many times. The chain links TRBV20-1 to TRBJ2-7, with TRBD2 matching 10 bases. After removal of 3 bases from V and 2 bases from J, the junction contained 10 bases not matched to a gene. Germline V gene sequence: CDR1 DFQATT, CDR2 SNEGSKA (reference sequence). The CDR3 has 16 amino acids. This CDR3 is CSARVPGLAVTYEQYF. CDR3 in DNA: TGCAGTGCTAGGGTACCCGGACTAGCGGTTACCTACGAGCAGTACTTC.

This clonotype has a handful of counts. This sequence joins TRBV20-1 and TRBJ2-1; D is perhaps TRBD1 or TRBD2 (5 bases each). Germline V CDR1 and CDR2: DFQATT, SNEGSKA (reference sequence). V shed 2 bases and J shed 1 base, with 15 bases lying between them. The CDR3 covers 16 residues. In nucleotides, the CDR3 is TGCAGTGCTAGACTCCTGTCGGGACCGTCCTACAATGAGCAGTTCTTC. It encodes CSARLLSGPSYNEQFF.

Many counts were recorded for this clonotype. The DNA for the CDR3 is TGTGCCACCTCAGACAGGGAATGGAATCAGCCCCAGCATTTT. Protein: CATSDREWNQPQHF. The V gene is TRBV24-1, the J gene TRBJ1-5; the match to TRBD1 covers 7 bases. The trim removed 9 bases at V and 4 bases at J, leaving 8 bases unmatched. Per the germline V gene, CDR1 is KGHDR and CDR2 is SFDVKD. The CDR3 extends over 14 amino acids.

This chain joins TRBV5-1 and TRBJ1-1, with D possibly being TRBD1 (5 bases). This CDR3 contains 12 residues. Trimming stripped 4 bases from V and 10 bases from J, with 14 bases between. Germline loops: CDR1 SGHRS, CDR2 YFSETQ. CDR3 sequence: CASSPGGIVAFF. The CDR3 DNA reads TGCGCCAGCAGCCCCGGGGGGATTGTAGCTTTCTTT.

The rearrangement joins TRBV12-5 to TRBJ1-1; D unresolved. Deletions cut 3 bases from V and 0 bases from J, with 8 bases between. Germline V gives CDR1 LGHNT, CDR2 FRNRAP. The length of the CDR3 is 14 residues. CDR3 sequence (DNA): TGTGCTAGTGGTTTTGGGCATCTGAACACTGAAGCTTTCTTT. This sequence encodes CASGFGHLNTEAFF.

This clonotype appeared many times. The V gene is TRBV10-3, the J gene TRBJ1-3; D unclear. The CDR3 has 12 residues. Germline V gene sequence: CDR1 ENHRY, CDR2 SYGVKD. The V end lost 9 bases, the J end lost 1 base, and 7 bases lay between the germline ends. CDR3 nucleotides: TGTGCCATAGTGGATTCTGGAAACACCATATATTTT. Amino acids: CAIVDSGNTIYF.

This clonotype was seen at least ten times. V and J are TRBV4-3 and TRBJ1-1; D is unresolved. V lost 3 bases, J lost 1 base, and 18 bases lay in between. Germline assignment: CDR1 LGHNA and CDR2 YSLEER. The CDR3 has 17 amino acids. The CDR3 spells CASSHELGLGRNTEAFF. DNA of the CDR3: TGCGCCAGCAGCCACGAGTTGGGATTGGGGAGGAACACTGAAGCTTTCTTT.

The chain links TRBV20-1 to TRBJ2-3, with D perhaps matching TRBD2 (6 bases). Trimming pared 2 bases from V and 0 bases from J, leaving 12 bases between. The length of the CDR3 is 15 residues. CDR1 and CDR2 from the germline V gene are DFQATT and SNEGSKA (reference sequence). DNA for the CDR3: TGCAGTGCTAGACCTGCTAGCGAGAGCACAGATACGCAGTATTTT. This translates into CSARPASESTDTQYF.

At least ten counts were recorded for this clonotype. V is TRBV6-1 and J is TRBJ2-1; no clear D gene. The V end was cut by 11 bases, the J end by 4 bases, with 9 bases between. Germline CDR1 reads MNHNS; CDR2 reads SASEGT. This CDR3 has 11 amino acids. The chain's CDR3 is CAGRLYNEQFF. In DNA form, the CDR3 reads TGTGCCGGACGGCTATACAATGAGCAGTTCTTC.

As regards this clonotype: This is likely a read error, given that the CDR3 carries no conserved phenylalanine or tryptophan at its end. The gene calls are TRBV20-1 and TRBJ2-5; D is undetermined. Germline CDR1 DFQATT, CDR2 SNEGSKA (reference sequence). CDR3 length: 11 amino acids. The ends were cut back, 1 base at V and 2 bases at J, with 2 bases in the middle. The CDR3 region has the DNA TGCAGTGCTAGAGTTCAAGAGACCCAGTACTAC. The encoded protein is CSARVQETQYY.

As DNA, the CDR3 is TGTGCCAGCAGCTTAGCAGGGACGTTGACCGATGGCTACACCTTC. Amino acid sequence: CASSLAGTLTDGYTF. V gene TRBV11-2 combines with J gene TRBJ1-2, with TRBD1 as a possible D gene (5 bases). The CDR3 length is 15 residues. CDR1 and CDR2 (germline): SGHAT, FQNNGV. Trimming pared 1 base from V and 6 bases from J, leaving 15 bases between.

This chain connects TRBV30 to TRBJ2-3, with D tentatively TRBD1 (6 bases). This CDR3 comprises 12 residues. Trimming pared 1 base from V and 6 bases from J, leaving 8 bases between. Germline V gives CDR1 GTSNPN, CDR2 SVGIG (reference sequence). For the CDR3, the DNA is TGTGCCTGGAGTGGGACAGTTGATACGCAGTATTTT. Its protein product is CAWSGTVDTQYF.

This clonotype came up many times. As DNA, the CDR3 is TGTGCCAGCAGTTACTCTGAAGGGTCTGGAGATACGCAGTATTTT. This codes for CASSYSEGSGDTQYF. The rearrangement uses TRBV6-5 and TRBJ2-3, with unresolved D. Per germline, CDR1 MNHEY and CDR2 SVGAGI. V dropped 0 bases and J dropped 5 bases, with 12 bases sitting between them. CDR3 length: 15 residues.

This clonotype was seen repeatedly, ten times or more. The CDR3 nucleotides read TGTGCCAGCAGCTCCTTGCCAGGGATGAACACTGAAGCTTTCTTT. Translating it yields CASSSLPGMNTEAFF. The rearrangement links TRBV7-9 to TRBJ1-1; maybe TRBD1 (5 bases). CDR1 and CDR2 (germline): SEHNR, FQNEAQ (reference sequence). Deletions cut 4 bases from V and 0 bases from J, with 12 bases between. The CDR3 runs to 15 residues.

This clonotype was found many times. This chain connects TRBV12-3 or TRBV12-4 to TRBJ2-3, with D possibly matching TRBD2 (6 bases). CDR3 length: 17 residues. V dropped 5 bases and J dropped 2 bases, with 20 bases sitting between them. The CDR3 protein is CASSPLGTRSYTDTQYF. The DNA for the CDR3 is TGTGCCAGCAGTCCCCTCGGGACTCGTTCTTACACAGATACGCAGTATTTT.

This clonotype was seen only a few times. The chain carries TRBV5-1 and TRBJ2-2, with TRBD1 identical over 9 bases. The length of the CDR3 is 13 residues. Germline values: CDR1 SGHRS, CDR2 YFSETQ. The V segment lost 9 bases and the J segment 6 bases; nucleotides outside the gene matches: 6. CDR3 nucleotide sequence: TGCGCCACCGGGACAGGGAGTTCCGGGGAGCTGTTTTTT. Protein sequence: CATGTGSSGELFF.

This clonotype was picked up many times. CDR3 DNA: TGTGCCATCAGTGTTCAACTAGGACGAGTCAATGAGCAGTTCTTC. Translating gives CAISVQLGRVNEQFF. The chain couples TRBV10-3 to TRBJ2-1; D may be TRBD2 (5 bases). The length of the CDR3 is 15 residues. Germline V gene sequence: CDR1 ENHRY, CDR2 SYGVKD. Trimming removed 4 bases at V and 6 bases at J, with 16 bases between.